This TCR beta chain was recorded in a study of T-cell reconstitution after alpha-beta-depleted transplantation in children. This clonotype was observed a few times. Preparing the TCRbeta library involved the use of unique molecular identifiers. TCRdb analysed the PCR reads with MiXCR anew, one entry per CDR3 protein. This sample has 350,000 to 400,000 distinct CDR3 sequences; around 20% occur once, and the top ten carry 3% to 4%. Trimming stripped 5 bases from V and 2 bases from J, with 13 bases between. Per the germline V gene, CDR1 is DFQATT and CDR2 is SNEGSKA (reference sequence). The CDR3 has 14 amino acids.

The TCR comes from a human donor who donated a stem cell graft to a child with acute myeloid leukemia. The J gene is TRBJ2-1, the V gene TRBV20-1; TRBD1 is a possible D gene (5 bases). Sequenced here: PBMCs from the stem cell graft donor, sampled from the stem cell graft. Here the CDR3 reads CSAQIRETYNEQFF. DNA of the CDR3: TGCAGTGCTCAAATCAGGGAAACCTACAATGAGCAGTTCTTC.